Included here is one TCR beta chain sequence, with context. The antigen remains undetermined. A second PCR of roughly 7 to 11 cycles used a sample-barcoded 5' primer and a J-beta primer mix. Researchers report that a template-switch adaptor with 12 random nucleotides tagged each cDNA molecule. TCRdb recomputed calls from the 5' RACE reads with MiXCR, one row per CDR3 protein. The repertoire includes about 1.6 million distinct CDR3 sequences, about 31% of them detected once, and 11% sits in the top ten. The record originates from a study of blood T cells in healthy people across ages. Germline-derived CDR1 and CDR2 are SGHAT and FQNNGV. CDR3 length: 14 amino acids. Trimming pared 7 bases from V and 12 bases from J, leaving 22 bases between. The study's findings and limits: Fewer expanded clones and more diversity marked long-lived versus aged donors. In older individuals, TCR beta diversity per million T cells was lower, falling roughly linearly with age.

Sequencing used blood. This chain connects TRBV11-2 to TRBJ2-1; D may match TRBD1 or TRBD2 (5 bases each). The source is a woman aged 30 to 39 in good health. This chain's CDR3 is CASTADPGPGPQFF. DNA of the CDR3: TGTGCCAGCACAGCGGATCCCGGGCCGGGGCCGCAGTTCTTC.